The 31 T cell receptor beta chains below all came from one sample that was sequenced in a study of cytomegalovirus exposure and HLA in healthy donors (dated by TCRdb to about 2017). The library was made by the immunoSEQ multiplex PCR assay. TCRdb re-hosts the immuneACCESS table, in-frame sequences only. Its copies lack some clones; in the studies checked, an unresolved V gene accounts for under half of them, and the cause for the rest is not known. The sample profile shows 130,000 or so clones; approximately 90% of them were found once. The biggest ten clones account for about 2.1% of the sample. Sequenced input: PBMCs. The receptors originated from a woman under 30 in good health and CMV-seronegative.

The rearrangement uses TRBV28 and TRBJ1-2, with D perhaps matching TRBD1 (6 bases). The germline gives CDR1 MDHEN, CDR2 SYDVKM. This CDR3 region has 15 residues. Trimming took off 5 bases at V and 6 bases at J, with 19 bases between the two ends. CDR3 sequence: CASSLLQGRGDGYTF. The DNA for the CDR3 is TGTGCCAGCAGTCTTCTTCAGGGGAGAGGCGATGGCTACACCTTC.

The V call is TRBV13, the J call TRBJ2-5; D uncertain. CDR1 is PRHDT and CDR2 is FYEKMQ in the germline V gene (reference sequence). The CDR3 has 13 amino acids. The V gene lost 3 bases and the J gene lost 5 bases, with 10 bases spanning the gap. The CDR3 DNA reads TGTGCCAGCAGCTTGAGGTCTGGGGAGACCCAGTACTTC. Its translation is CASSLRSGETQYF. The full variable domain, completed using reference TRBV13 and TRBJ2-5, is AAGVIQSPRHLIKEKRETATLKCYPIPRHDTVYWYQQGPGQDPQFLISFYEKMQSDKGSIPDRFSAQQFSDYHSELNMSSLELGDSALYFCASSLRSGETQYFGPGTRLLVL.

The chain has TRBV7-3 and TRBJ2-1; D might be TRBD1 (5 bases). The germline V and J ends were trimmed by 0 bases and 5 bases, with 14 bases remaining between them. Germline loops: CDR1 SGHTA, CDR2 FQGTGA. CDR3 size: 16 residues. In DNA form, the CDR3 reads TGTGCCAGCAGCTTAACCCGCGAAGTAGGGGACAATGAGCAGTTCTTC. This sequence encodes CASSLTREVGDNEQFF.

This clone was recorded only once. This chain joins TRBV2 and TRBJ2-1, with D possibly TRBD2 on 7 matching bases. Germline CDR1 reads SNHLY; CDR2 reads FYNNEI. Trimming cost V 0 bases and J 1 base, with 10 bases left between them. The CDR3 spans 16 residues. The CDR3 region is CASSEAEGGSYNEQFF. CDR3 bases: TGTGCCAGCAGTGAAGCGGAGGGGGGGTCCTACAATGAGCAGTTCTTC.

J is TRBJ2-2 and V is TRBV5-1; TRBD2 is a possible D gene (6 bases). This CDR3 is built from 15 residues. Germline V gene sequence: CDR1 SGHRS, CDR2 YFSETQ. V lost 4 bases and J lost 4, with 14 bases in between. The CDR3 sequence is CASSPEGTSTGELFF. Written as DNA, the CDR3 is TGCGCCAGCAGCCCGGAGGGGACCTCCACCGGGGAGCTGTTTTTT.

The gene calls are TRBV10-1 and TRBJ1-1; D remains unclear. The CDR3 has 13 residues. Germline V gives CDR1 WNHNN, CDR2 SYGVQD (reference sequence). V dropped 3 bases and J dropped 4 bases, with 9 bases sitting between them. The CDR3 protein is CASSDSLVTEAFF. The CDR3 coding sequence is TGCGCCAGCAGTGACAGTTTGGTCACTGAAGCTTTCTTT.

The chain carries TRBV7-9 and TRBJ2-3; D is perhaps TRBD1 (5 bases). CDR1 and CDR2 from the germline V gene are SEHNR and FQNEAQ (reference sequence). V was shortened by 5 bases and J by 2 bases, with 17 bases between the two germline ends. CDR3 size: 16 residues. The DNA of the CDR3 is TGTGCCAGCAGCCCTGTTTATGGGGCGTTCACAGATACGCAGTATTTT. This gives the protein CASSPVYGAFTDTQYF.

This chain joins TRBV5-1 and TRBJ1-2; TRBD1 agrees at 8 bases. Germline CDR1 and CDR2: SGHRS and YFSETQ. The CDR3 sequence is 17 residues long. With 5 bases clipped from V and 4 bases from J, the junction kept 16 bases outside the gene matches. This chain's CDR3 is CASRHYVSRGRVYGYTF. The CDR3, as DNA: TGCGCCAGCAGACACTACGTTTCCAGGGGGCGCGTCTATGGCTACACCTTC.

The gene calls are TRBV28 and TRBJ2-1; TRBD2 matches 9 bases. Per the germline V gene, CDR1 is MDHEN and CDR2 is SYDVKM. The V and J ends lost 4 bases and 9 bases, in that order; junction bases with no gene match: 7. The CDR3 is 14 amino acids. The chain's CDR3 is CASSYEGSGGEQFF. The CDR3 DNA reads TGTGCCAGCAGTTATGAGGGTAGCGGGGGTGAGCAGTTCTTC.

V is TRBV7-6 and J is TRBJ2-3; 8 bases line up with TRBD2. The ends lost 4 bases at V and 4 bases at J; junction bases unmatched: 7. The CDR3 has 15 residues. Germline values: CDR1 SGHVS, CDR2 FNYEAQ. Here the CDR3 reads CASSSLAGSADTQYF. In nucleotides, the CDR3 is TGTGCCAGCAGCTCGTTAGCGGGGAGCGCAGATACGCAGTATTTT.

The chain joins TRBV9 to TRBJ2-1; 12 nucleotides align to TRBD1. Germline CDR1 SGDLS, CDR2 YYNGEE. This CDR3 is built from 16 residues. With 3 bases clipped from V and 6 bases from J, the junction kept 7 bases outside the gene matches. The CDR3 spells CASSGLGTGGSNEQFF. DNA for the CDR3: TGTGCCAGCAGCGGACTGGGGACAGGGGGCTCCAATGAGCAGTTCTTC.

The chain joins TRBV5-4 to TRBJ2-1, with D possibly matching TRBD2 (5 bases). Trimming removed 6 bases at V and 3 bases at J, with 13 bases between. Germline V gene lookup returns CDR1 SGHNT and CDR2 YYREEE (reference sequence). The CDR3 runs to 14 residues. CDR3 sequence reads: CASTLDTSYNEQFF. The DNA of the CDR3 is TGTGCCAGCACCCTCGACACTAGCTACAATGAGCAGTTCTTC.

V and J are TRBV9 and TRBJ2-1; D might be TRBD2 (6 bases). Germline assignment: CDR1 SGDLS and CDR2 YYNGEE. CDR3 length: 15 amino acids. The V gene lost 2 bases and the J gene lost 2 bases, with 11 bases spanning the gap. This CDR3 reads CASSVGSGAYNEQFF. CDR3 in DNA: TGTGCCAGCAGCGTTGGATCGGGGGCCTACAATGAGCAGTTCTTC.

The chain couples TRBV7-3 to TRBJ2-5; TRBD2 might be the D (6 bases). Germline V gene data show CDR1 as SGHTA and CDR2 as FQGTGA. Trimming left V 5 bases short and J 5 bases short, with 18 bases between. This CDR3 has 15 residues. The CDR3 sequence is CASSTLRLGRETQYF. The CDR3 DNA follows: TGTGCCAGCAGCACACTACGACTAGGAAGGGAGACCCAGTACTTC.

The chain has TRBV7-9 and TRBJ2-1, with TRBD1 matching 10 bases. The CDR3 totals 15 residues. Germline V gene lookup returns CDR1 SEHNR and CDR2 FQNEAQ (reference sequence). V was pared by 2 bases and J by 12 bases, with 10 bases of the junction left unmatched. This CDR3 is CASSLLGQGNSGQFF. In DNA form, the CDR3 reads TGTGCCAGCAGCTTATTGGGACAGGGGAATTCTGGGCAGTTCTTC.

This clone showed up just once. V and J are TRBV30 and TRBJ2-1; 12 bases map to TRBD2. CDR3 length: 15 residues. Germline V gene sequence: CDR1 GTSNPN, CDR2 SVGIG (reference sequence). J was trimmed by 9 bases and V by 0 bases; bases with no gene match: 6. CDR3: CAWSVGLAGGSEQFF. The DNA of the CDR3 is TGTGCCTGGAGTGTAGGGCTAGCGGGAGGGTCTGAGCAGTTCTTC.

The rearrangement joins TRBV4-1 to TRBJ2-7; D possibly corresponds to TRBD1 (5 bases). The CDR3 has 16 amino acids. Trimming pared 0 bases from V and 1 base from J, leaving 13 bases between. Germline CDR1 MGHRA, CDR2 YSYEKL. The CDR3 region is CASSQDRNRISYEQYF. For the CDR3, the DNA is TGCGCCAGCAGCCAAGATAGGAACAGGATATCCTACGAGCAGTACTTC.

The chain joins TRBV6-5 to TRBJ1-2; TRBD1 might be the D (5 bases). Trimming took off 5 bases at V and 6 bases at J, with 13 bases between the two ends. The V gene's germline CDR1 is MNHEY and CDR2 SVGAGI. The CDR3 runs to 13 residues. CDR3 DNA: TGTGCCAGCAGTCATGAGCAGGGAAATGGCTACACCTTC. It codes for CASSHEQGNGYTF.

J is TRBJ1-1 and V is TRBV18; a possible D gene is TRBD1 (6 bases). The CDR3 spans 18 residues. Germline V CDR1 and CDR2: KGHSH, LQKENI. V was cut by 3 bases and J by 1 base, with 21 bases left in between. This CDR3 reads CASSPPLRDISSNTEAFF. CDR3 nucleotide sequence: TGTGCCAGCTCACCGCCTCTCCGGGACATCTCCTCGAACACTGAAGCTTTCTTT.

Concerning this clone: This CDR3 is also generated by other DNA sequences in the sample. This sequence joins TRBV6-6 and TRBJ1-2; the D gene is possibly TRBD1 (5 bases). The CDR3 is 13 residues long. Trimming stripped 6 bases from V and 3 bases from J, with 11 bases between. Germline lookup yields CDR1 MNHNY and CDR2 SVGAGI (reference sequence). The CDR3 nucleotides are TGTGCCAGCAGCCCAACAGGAGACTATGGCTACACCTTC. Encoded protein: CASSPTGDYGYTF.

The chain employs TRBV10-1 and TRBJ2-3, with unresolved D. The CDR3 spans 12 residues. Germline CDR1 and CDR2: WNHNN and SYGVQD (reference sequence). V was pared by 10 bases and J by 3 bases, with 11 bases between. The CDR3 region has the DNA TGCGCCACCCGGGTTAGGACAGATACGCAGTATTTT. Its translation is CATRVRTDTQYF.

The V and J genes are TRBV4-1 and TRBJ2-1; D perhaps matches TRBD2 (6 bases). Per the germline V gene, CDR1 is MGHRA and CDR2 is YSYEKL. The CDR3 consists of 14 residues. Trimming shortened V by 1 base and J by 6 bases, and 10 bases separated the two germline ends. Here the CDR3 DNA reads TGCGCCAGCAGCCAAGCGGGAGCGGGCAATGAGCAGTTCTTC. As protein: CASSQAGAGNEQFF.

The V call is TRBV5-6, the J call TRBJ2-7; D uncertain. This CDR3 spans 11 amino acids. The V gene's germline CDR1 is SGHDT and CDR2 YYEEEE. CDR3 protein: CASSLGVHKEV. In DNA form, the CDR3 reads TGTGCCAGCAGCTTGGGGGTACACAAAGAGGTC.

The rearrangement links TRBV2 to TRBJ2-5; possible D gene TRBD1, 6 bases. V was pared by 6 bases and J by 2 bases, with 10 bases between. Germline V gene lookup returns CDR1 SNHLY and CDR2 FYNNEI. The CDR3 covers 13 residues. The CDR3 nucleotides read TGTGCCAGCAGCACCAGGGGTCAAGAGACCCAGTACTTC. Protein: CASSTRGQETQYF.

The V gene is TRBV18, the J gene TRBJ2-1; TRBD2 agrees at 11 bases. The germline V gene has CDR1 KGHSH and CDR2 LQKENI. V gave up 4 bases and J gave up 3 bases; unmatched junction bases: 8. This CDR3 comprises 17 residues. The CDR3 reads CASSQSLAGGFYNEQFF. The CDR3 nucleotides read TGTGCCAGCTCACAAAGCCTAGCGGGAGGATTCTACAATGAGCAGTTCTTC.

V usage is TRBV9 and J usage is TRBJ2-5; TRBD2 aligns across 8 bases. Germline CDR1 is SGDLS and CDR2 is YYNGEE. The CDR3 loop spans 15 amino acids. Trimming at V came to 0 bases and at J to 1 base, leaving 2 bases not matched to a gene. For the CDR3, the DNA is TGTGCCAGCAGCGTAGCGGGGGGGCCCCAAGAGACCCAGTACTTC. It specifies CASSVAGGPQETQYF.

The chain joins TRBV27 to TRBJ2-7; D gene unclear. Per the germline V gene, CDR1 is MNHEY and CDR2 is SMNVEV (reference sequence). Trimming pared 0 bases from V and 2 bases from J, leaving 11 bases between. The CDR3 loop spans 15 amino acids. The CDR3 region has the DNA TGTGCCAGCAGTTTATCGTGGGCAGGTCCCTACGAGCAGTACTTC. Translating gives CASSLSWAGPYEQYF.

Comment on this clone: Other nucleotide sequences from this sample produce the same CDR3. The CDR3 DNA follows: TGTGCCAGCAGAAGACAGGGGTCAGGCAATCAGCCCCAGCATTTT. Amino acids: CASRRQGSGNQPQHF. This chain joins TRBV28 and TRBJ1-5, with 8 bases fitting TRBD1. Looked up from germline, CDR1 is MDHEN and CDR2 is SYDVKM. The V gene end was trimmed by 6 bases and the J gene end by 2 bases; junction bases not matched to a gene: 6. The CDR3 contains 15 residues.

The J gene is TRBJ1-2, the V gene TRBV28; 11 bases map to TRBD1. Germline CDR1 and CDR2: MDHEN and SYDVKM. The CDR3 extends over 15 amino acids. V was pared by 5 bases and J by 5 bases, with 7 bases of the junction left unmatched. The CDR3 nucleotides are TGTGCCAGCAGTCGGACAGGGGGCGTACGATATGGCTACACCTTC. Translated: CASSRTGGVRYGYTF.

Written as DNA, the CDR3 is TGTGCCTGGAGTCCTTACCTCGGGGGGGATAGCAATCAGCCCCAGCATTTT. It specifies CAWSPYLGGDSNQPQHF. The chain recombines TRBV30 with TRBJ1-5, with D possibly matching TRBD1 (5 bases). The germline gives CDR1 GTSNPN, CDR2 SVGIG (reference sequence). The CDR3 consists of 17 residues. V lost 2 bases and J 0 bases, leaving 17 bases between the germline ends.

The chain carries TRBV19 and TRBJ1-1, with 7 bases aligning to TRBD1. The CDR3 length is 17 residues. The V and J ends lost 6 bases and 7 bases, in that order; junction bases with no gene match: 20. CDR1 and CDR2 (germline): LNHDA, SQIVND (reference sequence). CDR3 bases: TGTGCCAGTAGCACCCTAGGGGGCTCCCTCAAGGGCCATGAAGCTTTCTTT. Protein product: CASSTLGGSLKGHEAFF.